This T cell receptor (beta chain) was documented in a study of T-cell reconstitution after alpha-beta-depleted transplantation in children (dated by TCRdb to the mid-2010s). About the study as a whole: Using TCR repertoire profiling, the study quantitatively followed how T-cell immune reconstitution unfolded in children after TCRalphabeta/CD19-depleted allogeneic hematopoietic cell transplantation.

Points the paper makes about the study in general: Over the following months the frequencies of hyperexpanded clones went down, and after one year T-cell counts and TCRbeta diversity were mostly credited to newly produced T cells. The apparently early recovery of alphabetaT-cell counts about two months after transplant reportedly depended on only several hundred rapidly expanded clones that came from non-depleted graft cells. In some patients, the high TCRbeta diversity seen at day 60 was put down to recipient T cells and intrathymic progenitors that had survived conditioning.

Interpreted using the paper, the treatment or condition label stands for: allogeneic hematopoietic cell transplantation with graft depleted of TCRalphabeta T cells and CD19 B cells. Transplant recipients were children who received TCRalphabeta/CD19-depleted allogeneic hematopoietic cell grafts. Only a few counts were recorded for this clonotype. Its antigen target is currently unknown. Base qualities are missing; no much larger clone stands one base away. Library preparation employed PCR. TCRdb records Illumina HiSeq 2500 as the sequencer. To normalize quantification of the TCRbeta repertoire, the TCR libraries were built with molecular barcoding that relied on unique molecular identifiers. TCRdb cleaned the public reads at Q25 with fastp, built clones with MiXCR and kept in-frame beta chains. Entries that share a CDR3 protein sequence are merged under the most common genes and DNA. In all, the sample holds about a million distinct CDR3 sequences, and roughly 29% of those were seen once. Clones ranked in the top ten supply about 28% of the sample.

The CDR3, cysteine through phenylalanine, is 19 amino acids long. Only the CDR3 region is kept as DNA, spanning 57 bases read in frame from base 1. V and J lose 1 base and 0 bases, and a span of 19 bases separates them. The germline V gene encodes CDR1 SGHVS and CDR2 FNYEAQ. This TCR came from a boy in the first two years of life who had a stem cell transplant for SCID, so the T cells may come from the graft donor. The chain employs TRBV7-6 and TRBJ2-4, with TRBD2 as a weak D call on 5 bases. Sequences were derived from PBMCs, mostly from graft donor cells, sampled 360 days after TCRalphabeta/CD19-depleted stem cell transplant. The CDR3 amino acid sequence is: CASSLGYRERGIAKNIQYF. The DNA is TGTGCCAGCAGCTTAGGGTACAGAGAACGAGGGATAGCCAAAAACATTCAGTACTTC.